This T cell receptor (beta chain) is from a study of blood T cell repertoires in COVID-19. Study in general: COVID-19 samples collected from the United States, Italy and Spain covered acute and convalescent phases. PBMCs, B-cell-depleted T cells, or T cells were the source of the cDNA or gDNA that made up the material.

Study processing details: By means of reference gene primer amplification, nucleated cell counts were estimated. The assay was immunoSEQ multiplex PCR, and TCRdb's table has in-frame clones only and misses some. V and J calls and clone size are those listed in that table; D and trimming were worked out from the DNA. The table lists some 200,000 clones, 85% to 90% of them singletons. Looked up from germline, CDR1 is MNHEY and CDR2 is SMNVEV (reference sequence). The CDR3 contains 20 residues. V dropped 5 bases and J dropped 9; count of bases not matched to a gene: 24. The sample taken for sequencing was peripheral blood. The TCR sequence derives from a woman older than 75 in a cohort sampled during active or convalescent COVID-19. The chain combines TRBV27 with TRBJ2-1; 11 bases align to TRBD2. CDR3 loop: CASSGPGVRGLAGGVFEQFF. CDR3 in DNA: TGTGCCAGCAGTGGCCCTGGTGTCAGGGGGCTAGCGGGGGGAGTGTTTGAGCAGTTCTTC.